This T cell receptor beta chain is drawn from a study of CD8+ T cells in alopecia areata. Study context: It was approximately 7-11-week-old female C3H/HeJ mice that received skin from approximately 6-13-month-old C3H/HeJ graft donors with spontaneous alopecia. The study, taken as a whole, reports: Across lesional scalp, and particularly alopecia totalis/universalis, clonality surpassed that of normal scalp. Researchers reported that TCR sharing among patients proved less clear than in mice, possibly HLA-linked. Scalp samples also yield sequences from resident alphabeta T cells of normal skin.

Following extraction, RNA underwent reverse transcription to cDNA, which served as the sequencing template. Assay: immunoSEQ multiplex PCR; the TCRdb copy retains only in-frame clones and omits some. The sample contains 290,000 or so clones, none of them singletons. Separation of pooled cutaneous lymph node cells was by sorting with CD4, CD8alpha, NKG2D, NKG2ACE and other markers. A few counts support this clone. What it binds is unknown. Gene and germline names: mouse. From the germline J gene comes the end of the CDR3, since the read stops 4 residues before it. The CDR3 loop spans 14 amino acids. The ends lost 5 bases at V and 3 bases at J; junction bases unmatched: 4. Germline V lookup: CDR1 NSQYPW, CDR2 LRSPGD (reference sequence).

Sequencing was done on a sample of CD4+ T cells sorted from a lymph node. The chain carries TRBV1 and TRBJ1-1, with 9 nucleotides matching TRBD1. The clonotype was recovered from a C3H/HeJ mouse with alopecia areata. Strain haplotype at MHC: H2-k. CDR3 DNA (partial): TGCACCTGCAGTCCGGGACAGGGAGACACA. It yields the protein CTCSPGQGDT. The entire CDR3 protein is CTCSPGQGDTEVFF.